This T cell receptor beta chain was recorded in a study of memory CD4+ T cells and cytomegalovirus serostatus. Single viable CD3+CD4+CD8-CD45RO+ cells were sorted as the memory CD4+ T cells. CMV serostatus came from serum IgG against pp150, pp28, p38, p52. Looked up from germline, CDR1 is SQVTM and CDR2 is ANQGSEA. The length of the CDR3 is 11 residues. V shed 0 bases and J 9 bases; nucleotides not matched to a gene: 2. This clone was picked up a small number of times. Clones were sequenced by immunoSEQ multiplex PCR, and TCRdb holds only the in-frame ones, with some missing. The sample shows about 62,000 clones, roughly three quarters of them seen only once.

Specimen: memory CD4+ T cells from blood. The source of this sequence is an adult in good health and CMV-seropositive. V usage is TRBV29-1 and J usage is TRBJ2-7; TRBD1 matches 7 bases. CDR3 DNA: TGCAGCGTTGAAGAAGGGGACAGGCAGTACTTC. As protein: CSVEEGDRQYF.